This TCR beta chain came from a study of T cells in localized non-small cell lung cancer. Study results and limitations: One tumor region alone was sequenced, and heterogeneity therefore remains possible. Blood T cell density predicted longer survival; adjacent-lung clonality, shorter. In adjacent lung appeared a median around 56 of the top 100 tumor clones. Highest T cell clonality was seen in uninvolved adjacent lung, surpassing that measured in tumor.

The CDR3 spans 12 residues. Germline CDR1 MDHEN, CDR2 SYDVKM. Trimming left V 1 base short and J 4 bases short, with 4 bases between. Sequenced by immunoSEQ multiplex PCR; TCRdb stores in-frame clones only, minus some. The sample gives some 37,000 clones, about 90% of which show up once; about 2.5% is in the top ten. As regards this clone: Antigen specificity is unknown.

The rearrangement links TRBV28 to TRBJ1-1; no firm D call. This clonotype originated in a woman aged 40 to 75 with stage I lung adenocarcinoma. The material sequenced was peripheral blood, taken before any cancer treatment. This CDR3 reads CASSLSTTEAFF. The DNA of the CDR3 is TGTGCCAGCAGTTTATCGACCACTGAAGCTTTCTTT. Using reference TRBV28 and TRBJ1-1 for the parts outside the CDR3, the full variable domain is DVKVTQSSRYLVKRTGEKVFLECVQDMDHENMFWYRQDPGLGLRLIYFSYDVKMKEKGDIPEGYSVSREKKERFSLILESASTNQTSMYLCASSLSTTEAFFGQGTRLTVV.